This TCR beta chain came from a study of blood T cells in healthy people across ages. Each sample yielded at least 6.5 million isolated PBMCs. Study observations and caveats: When set beside aged donors, long-lived donors presented more naive CD4+ cells and higher diversity.

This clonotype was seen a handful of times. Its antigen is not identified. J gave up 2 bases and V 0 bases, and 10 bases lay outside the gene matches. Germline values: CDR1 LGHNA, CDR2 YSLEER. This CDR3 is 18 amino acids long. Through a sample-barcoded 5' primer and a J-beta primer mix, a second PCR was run for about 7 to 12 cycles. TCRdb processed the 5' RACE reads anew with MiXCR; each CDR3 protein has one entry. The sample has roughly 500,000 distinct CDR3 sequences, approximately 25% seen once. The TCR sequence derives from a woman in her seventies in good health. The sequenced sample consisted of blood. V gene TRBV4-3 combines with J gene TRBJ2-4; 7 bases fit TRBD2. CDR3 in amino acids: CASSQDRTGGWSKNIQYF. The CDR3 DNA is TGCGCCAGCAGCCAAGATAGGACCGGGGGGTGGTCCAAAAACATTCAGTACTTC.